A single sample gave rise to the 26 T cell receptor beta chains below, sequenced in a study of CDR3 diversity in severe acne. TCRdb analysed the PCR reads with MiXCR anew, one entry per CDR3 protein. The sample yields 100,000 or so distinct CDR3 sequences, more than 45% seen once. Sequenced material: blood. The receptors shown here come from a male donor with acne.

This clonotype is classed as medium-sized (0.01 to 0.1%). V is TRBV6-5 and J is TRBJ2-1; TRBD1 or TRBD2 may be the D gene (5 bases each). Germline V gene sequence: CDR1 MNHEY, CDR2 SVGAGI. There are 14 residues in the CDR3. V lost 9 bases, J lost 7 bases, and 19 bases lay in between. The CDR3 loop reads CASMGSRGWNEQFF. The CDR3 DNA reads as TGTGCCAGTATGGGATCGAGGGGTTGGAATGAGCAGTTCTTC.

V and J are TRBV7-2 and TRBJ2-7; D perhaps matches TRBD1 (6 bases). Germline assignment: CDR1 SGHTA and CDR2 FQGNSA. The CDR3 length is 12 residues. V lost 6 bases and J 5 bases, leaving 11 bases between the germline ends. The CDR3 spells CASSPKGDEQYF. As DNA, the CDR3 is TGTGCCAGCAGTCCGAAGGGGGACGAGCAGTACTTC.

As regards this clonotype: Mismatch with germline at one junction end may stem from a read error. CDR3 coding DNA: TGTGCCAGCAGCCAATGGAGTTCTTATGGCCACACCTTC. As protein: CASSQWSSYGHTF. This chain uses TRBV14 with TRBJ1-2, with D uncertain. The CDR3 loop spans 13 amino acids. Germline CDR1 and CDR2: SGHDN and FVKESK.

The count of this clonotype is one. V usage is TRBV6-5 and J usage is TRBJ1-5; TRBD1 is a possible D gene (5 bases). Per the germline V gene, CDR1 is MNHEY and CDR2 is SVGAGI. CDR3 length: 14 residues. V was shortened by 7 bases and J by 0 bases, with 10 bases between the two germline ends. Here the CDR3 DNA reads TGTGCCAGCATGCAGGGTTATAGCAATCAGCCCCAGCATTTT. Translation: CASMQGYSNQPQHF.

The rearrangement links TRBV7-2 to TRBJ1-2; 10 bases fit TRBD1. This CDR3 has 16 amino acids. Germline V gene sequence: CDR1 SGHTA, CDR2 FQGNSA. Losses at the gene ends were 8 bases for V and 3 bases for J; bases not matched to a gene: 12. The CDR3 nucleotides read TGTGCCAGCGGAACGGGACAGGGGATTTGGGACTATGGCTACACCTTC. It translates to CASGTGQGIWDYGYTF.

The chain links TRBV7-2 to TRBJ1-4, with a tentative D call TRBD1 (6 bases). This CDR3 has 18 residues. V lost 5 bases and J 2 bases, leaving 21 bases between the germline ends. Looked up from germline, CDR1 is SGHTA and CDR2 is FQGNSA. CDR3 nucleotides: TGTGCCAGCAGCGGCTACATGACGGGGGGCCCTACTAATGAAAAACTGTTTTTT. Encoded protein: CASSGYMTGGPTNEKLFF. The full variable domain, its missing parts supplied by reference TRBV7-2 and TRBJ1-4, is GAGVSQSPSNKVTEKGKDVELRCDPISGHTALYWYRQSLGQGLEFLIYFQGNSAPDKSGLPSDRFSAERTGGSVSTLTIQRTQQEDSAVYLCASSGYMTGGPTNEKLFFGSGTQLSVL.

The V gene is TRBV11-2, the J gene TRBJ2-1; TRBD2 aligns across 14 bases. The CDR3 has 19 residues. Germline V gives CDR1 SGHAT, CDR2 FQNNGV. After removal of 7 bases from V and 0 bases from J, the junction contained 11 bases not matched to a gene. CDR3 region: CASNPGTSGGQSSYNEQFF. DNA for the CDR3: TGTGCCAGCAACCCCGGGACTAGCGGGGGTCAAAGCTCCTACAATGAGCAGTTCTTC. Full variable domain (remainder filled in from reference TRBV11-2 and TRBJ2-1): EAGVAQSPRYKIIEKRQSVAFWCNPISGHATLYWYQQILGQGPKLLIQFQNNGVVDDSQLPKDRFSAERLKGVDSTLKIQPAKLEDSAVYLCASNPGTSGGQSSYNEQFFGPGTRLTVL.

This clonotype came up many times. V is TRBV4-1 and J is TRBJ2-7, with D possibly being TRBD2 (5 bases). V was shortened by 0 bases and J by 0 bases, with 15 bases between the two germline ends. The CDR3 covers 17 residues. Germline-derived CDR1 and CDR2 are MGHRA and YSYEKL. The CDR3 loop reads CASSQEVRLASSYEQYF. CDR3 nucleotides: TGCGCCAGCAGCCAAGAAGTTCGGCTAGCCAGCTCCTACGAGCAGTACTTC.

In its sample, this clonotype was seen a few times. The V call is TRBV7-2, the J call TRBJ2-7; a weak D match, TRBD2 (6 bases). V dropped 6 bases and J dropped 3 bases, with 6 bases sitting between them. Germline values: CDR1 SGHTA, CDR2 FQGNSA. The CDR3 totals 11 residues. CDR3 loop: CASRGGYEQYF. The DNA of the CDR3 is TGTGCCAGCAGGGGAGGCTACGAGCAGTACTTC.

The rearrangement links TRBV20-1 to TRBJ2-3, with 7 bases aligning to TRBD2. Trimming removed 5 bases from V and 2 bases from J; junction bases left unmatched: 7. The CDR3 runs to 14 residues. Germline V gene data show CDR1 as DFQATT and CDR2 as SNEGSKA (reference sequence). The CDR3 DNA reads TGCAGTGCTCTCGCTAGCGGCACCACAGATACGCAGTATTTT. Translated: CSALASGTTDTQYF.

The chain combines TRBV20-1 with TRBJ2-2; 9 bases match TRBD2. CDR1 DFQATT and CDR2 SNEGSKA come from the germline V gene (reference sequence). The J segment lost 5 bases and the V segment lost 2 bases, leaving 15 bases of the junction unmatched. The CDR3 has 18 amino acids. The CDR3 DNA is TGCAGTGCTAGAAGACCACCGGGACTAGCAAGTAGGACCGGGGAGCTGTTTTTT. It encodes CSARRPPGLASRTGELFF.

A few counts support this clonotype. The genes are TRBV29-1 and TRBJ1-2; the D gene is possibly TRBD1 (5 bases). V shed 2 bases and J shed 4 bases, with 20 bases lying between them. Germline assignment: CDR1 SQVTM and CDR2 ANQGSEA. There are 16 residues in the CDR3. The CDR3 here is CSVEFGWPAGGYGYTF. In DNA form, the CDR3 reads TGCAGCGTTGAATTCGGTTGGCCCGCGGGGGGCTATGGCTACACCTTC.

The chain joins TRBV7-9 to TRBJ2-7; 9 positions agree with TRBD2. Germline CDR1 SEHNR, CDR2 FQNEAQ (reference sequence). The CDR3 is 14 amino acids. J lost 9 bases, V lost 8 bases, and 14 bases had no gene match. This CDR3 reads CASDRTSAEQGQYF. The CDR3 DNA reads TGTGCCAGCGACAGGACTAGCGCGGAGCAAGGGCAGTACTTC.

This clonotype is medium-sized. V is TRBV7-8 and J is TRBJ2-1; D remains ambiguous. The V end lost 7 bases, the J end lost 4 bases, and 11 bases lay between the germline ends. The CDR3 has 13 residues. CDR1 is SGHVS, CDR2 FQNEAQ, per germline. CDR3 loop: CASTLEFYNEQFF. The DNA for the CDR3 is TGTGCCAGCACCCTAGAATTTTACAATGAGCAGTTCTTC.

The table lists this clonotype with many counts. The rearrangement joins TRBV7-9 to TRBJ2-5, with 16 bases that match TRBD2. Germline V gene sequence: CDR1 SEHNR, CDR2 FQNEAQ (reference sequence). The ends lost 2 bases at V and 7 bases at J; junction bases unmatched: 10. There are 18 residues in the CDR3. CDR3 in amino acids: CASSLPLGTSGRGVTQYF. The CDR3 coding sequence is TGTGCCAGCAGCTTACCGCTCGGGACTAGCGGGAGGGGCGTGACCCAGTACTTC.

This clonotype was counted at least ten times. V and J are TRBV2 and TRBJ1-5; TRBD1 might be the D (5 bases). The ends were cut back, 6 bases at V and 8 bases at J, with 17 bases in the middle. The germline CDR1 and CDR2 sequences are SNHLY and FYNNEI. The CDR3 length is 14 residues. CDR3 residues: CASSGEPGVKPQHF. CDR3 coding DNA: TGTGCCAGCAGCGGCGAACCGGGGGTCAAGCCCCAGCATTTT.

This sequence joins TRBV7-9 and TRBJ2-5; TRBD1 aligns across 9 bases. The CDR3 runs to 15 residues. The germline V gene has CDR1 SEHNR and CDR2 FQNEAQ (reference sequence). Trimming at V came to 2 bases and at J to 5 bases, leaving 6 bases not matched to a gene. The CDR3 region is CASSLRTGGMETQYF. The CDR3, as DNA: TGTGCCAGCAGCTTACGTACAGGGGGCATGGAGACCCAGTACTTC.

This clonotype was seen a handful of times. V is TRBV9 and J is TRBJ1-3; no clear D gene. V was shortened by 0 bases and J by 0 bases, with 4 bases between the two germline ends. This CDR3 comprises 14 residues. Germline-derived CDR1 and CDR2 are SGDLS and YYNGEE. The CDR3: CASSVEASGNTIYF. The CDR3 nucleotides are TGTGCCAGCAGCGTAGAAGCCTCTGGAAACACCATATATTTT.

In regard to this clonotype: The junction and the germline gene differ at one end; a read error may be behind it. The gene calls are TRBV6-5 and TRBJ2-1; D unresolved. The CDR3 is 14 residues long. The V gene's germline CDR1 is MNHEY and CDR2 SVGAGI. As DNA, the CDR3 is TGTGCCAGCGCGGTGGGTGAGACATACAATGAGCAGTCCTTC. The encoded protein is CASAVGETYNEQSF.

This clonotype was recorded at least ten times. The chain carries TRBV4-2 and TRBJ1-3; maybe TRBD1 (5 bases). V was trimmed by 1 base and J by 4 bases, leaving 8 bases between them. The CDR3 consists of 14 residues. Germline V gene sequence: CDR1 LGHNA, CDR2 YNFKEQ. CDR3 in DNA: TGTGCCAGCAGCCAAGGGAGACAGGGAAACACCATATATTTT. It codes for CASSQGRQGNTIYF.

The gene calls are TRBV11-2 and TRBJ1-4; D gene ambiguous. Trimming pared 5 bases from V and 0 bases from J, leaving 10 bases between. The CDR3 consists of 15 residues. CDR1 SGHAT and CDR2 FQNNGV come from the germline V gene. The CDR3, as DNA: TGTGCCAGCAGCATCGTATCTGCAACTAATGAAAAACTGTTTTTT. Translation gives CASSIVSATNEKLFF.

This clonotype showed up many times. This chain uses TRBV7-9 with TRBJ1-5, with TRBD1 matching over 10 bases. The V and J ends lost 2 bases and 0 bases, in that order; junction bases with no gene match: 10. Germline V lookup: CDR1 SEHNR, CDR2 FQNEAQ (reference sequence). The CDR3 totals 19 residues. In DNA, the CDR3 is TGTGCCAGCAGCTTATTTTTGGGACAGGGGCGTTATAGCAATCAGCCCCAGCATTTT. It translates to CASSLFLGQGRYSNQPQHF.

Details on this clonotype: This may be a read error, as it is one base from a much larger clone. The chain joins TRBV7-9 to TRBJ2-7; possibly TRBD2 for D (6 bases). Germline loops: CDR1 SEHNR, CDR2 FQNEAQ (reference sequence). CDR3 size: 14 residues. The CDR3 bases are TGTGCCAGCAGCTCGCGCAGGGACTCCTACGAGCAGCACTTC. As protein: CASSSRRDSYEQHF.

Concerning this clonotype: A much larger clone sits a single nucleotide away, making a read error possible. CDR3 sequence: CASSEALADAQYF. DNA for the CDR3: TGTGCCAGCAGTGAAGCACTCGCAGATGCGCAGTATTTT. The chain uses TRBV2 and TRBJ2-3; D not certain. This CDR3 is built from 13 residues. The germline V gene has CDR1 SNHLY and CDR2 FYNNEI.

CDR3 sequence: CASSFSEYVRRAFF. The CDR3 bases are TGTGCCAGCAGTTTCTCGGAATATGTAAGAAGAGCTTTCTTT. This sequence joins TRBV28 and TRBJ1-1; D unclear. The CDR3 has 14 amino acids. CDR1 MDHEN and CDR2 SYDVKM come from the germline V gene. Between the trimmed V and J ends, which lost 3 bases and 10 bases, there was a span of 18 bases.

This clonotype was counted only a few times. V usage is TRBV18 and J usage is TRBJ2-7; 7 positions agree with TRBD2. The junction had 6 bases not matched to a gene; V was cut back by 4 bases and J by 0 bases. This CDR3 is built from 15 residues. Germline CDR1 reads KGHSH; CDR2 reads LQKENI. CDR3 amino acids: CASSLMREYSYEQYF. The CDR3, as DNA: TGTGCCAGCTCACTAATGCGGGAGTACTCCTACGAGCAGTACTTC.